Shown below are 12 T cell receptor beta chains from a single sample sequenced in a study of cytomegalovirus exposure and HLA in healthy donors. The PCR was carried out with 60 Vbeta primers and 13 Jbeta primers. The table came from immunoSEQ multiplex PCR; TCRdb's copy has only in-frame clones and leaves some out. The data show under 200,000 clones, about four fifths seen once. What was sequenced was PBMCs. These receptors were taken from a woman in her fifties or sixties in good health and CMV-seronegative.

This clone was recorded once. The V and J genes are TRBV5-1 and TRBJ2-1; 10 bases match TRBD2. The CDR3 is 16 amino acids. Trimming took 2 bases from V and 6 from J; bases not matched to a gene: 8. The germline V gene has CDR1 SGHRS and CDR2 YFSETQ. The CDR3 bases are TGCGCCAGCAGCTTAGATCCAGCGGGAGGGGGCAATGAGCAGTTCTTC. Translation gives CASSLDPAGGGNEQFF.

The chain joins TRBV5-6 to TRBJ1-2; no clear D. Trimming took off 0 bases at V and 0 bases at J, with 15 bases between the two ends. CDR3 length equals 17 residues. Germline V CDR1 and CDR2: SGHDT, YYEEEE. The CDR3 region is CASSLAPFWRTNYGYTF. DNA of the CDR3: TGTGCCAGCAGCTTGGCTCCGTTTTGGCGGACTAACTATGGCTACACCTTC.

The chain joins TRBV11-3 to TRBJ2-1, with D possibly TRBD2 on 7 matching bases. V shed 11 bases and J shed 8 bases, with 13 bases lying between them. The CDR3 contains 11 residues. The germline V gene has CDR1 SGHNT and CDR2 YENEEA. CDR3 sequence: CALGGHHEQFF. The DNA of the CDR3 is TGTGCCCTCGGGGGGCACCATGAGCAGTTCTTC.

V and J are TRBV7-9 and TRBJ1-1; TRBD1 might be the D (5 bases). This CDR3 comprises 14 residues. V dropped 4 bases and J dropped 4 bases, with 13 bases sitting between them. Per germline, CDR1 SEHNR and CDR2 FQNEAQ (reference sequence). Here the CDR3 reads CASSSPGGGTEAFF. CDR3 DNA: TGTGCCAGCAGCTCCCCTGGGGGGGGCACTGAAGCTTTCTTT.

The chain links TRBV27 to TRBJ1-1, with D perhaps TRBD1 (6 bases). The germline V and J ends were trimmed by 0 bases and 0 bases, with 8 bases remaining between them. There are 15 residues in the CDR3. CDR1 is MNHEY and CDR2 is SMNVEV in the germline V gene (reference sequence). The CDR3 DNA reads TGTGCCAGCAGTTTATCAGGGGGTATGAACACTGAAGCTTTCTTT. Its protein is CASSLSGGMNTEAFF.

The CDR3 loop is CASSLRGSGYQPQHF. In DNA, the CDR3 is TGTGCCAGCAGTTTAAGGGGAAGTGGATATCAGCCCCAGCATTTT. V is TRBV28 and J is TRBJ1-5; TRBD1 is a possible D gene (5 bases). CDR1 and CDR2 from the germline V gene are MDHEN and SYDVKM. This CDR3 contains 15 residues. Trimming took 2 bases from V and 5 from J, leaving 13 bases between them.

This chain connects TRBV7-2 to TRBJ2-1; no clear D. The germline V gene encodes CDR1 SGHTA and CDR2 FQGNSA. The V end was cut by 5 bases, the J end by 0 bases, with 11 bases between. There are 15 residues in the CDR3. The CDR3 region has the DNA TGTGCCAGCAGCCGTTTGTCCAGCTCCTACAATGAGCAGTTCTTC. This sequence encodes CASSRLSSSYNEQFF.

The CDR3 loop is CASSLGHLNTEAFF. The CDR3 DNA sequence: TGTGCCAGCAGCTTGGGACACCTGAACACTGAAGCTTTCTTT. The chain joins TRBV5-6 to TRBJ1-1; D remains unclear. This CDR3 region has 14 residues. Germline-derived CDR1 and CDR2 are SGHDT and YYEEEE. V lost 0 bases, J lost 0 bases, and 6 bases lay in between.

The chain links TRBV6-5 to TRBJ2-5, with TRBD2 matching 7 bases. After removal of 6 bases from V and 5 bases from J, the junction contained 9 bases not matched to a gene. Germline V lookup: CDR1 MNHEY, CDR2 SVGAGI. This CDR3 is built from 14 residues. The CDR3, as DNA: TGTGCCAGCAGGCCCCGGGGGAGGGGTGAGACCCAGTACTTC. Amino acids: CASRPRGRGETQYF.

The count of this clone is one. The J gene is TRBJ2-5, the V gene TRBV11-2; 8 bases are shared with TRBD2. CDR1 and CDR2 (germline): SGHAT, FQNNGV. The J segment lost 5 bases and the V segment lost 1 base, leaving 6 bases of the junction unmatched. The CDR3 length is 15 residues. CDR3 sequence: CASSLGSGSVETQYF. For the CDR3, the DNA is TGTGCCAGCAGCTTAGGCAGCGGGAGTGTGGAGACCCAGTACTTC.

V and J are TRBV10-2 and TRBJ2-3, with 7 bases fitting TRBD2. Germline V gene lookup returns CDR1 WSHSY and CDR2 SAAADI. The CDR3 is made up of 17 amino acids. J lost 2 bases, V lost 0 bases, and 8 bases had no gene match. The DNA for the CDR3 is TGCGCCAGCAGTGAGTCTGCGTCTAGCGGCTACACAGATACGCAGTATTTT. The encoded protein is CASSESASSGYTDTQYF.

This chain links TRBV18 with TRBJ2-1, with D maybe TRBD1 (6 bases). This CDR3 contains 20 residues. Trimming removed 8 bases from V and 1 base from J, with 30 bases in between. CDR1 is KGHSH and CDR2 is LQKENI in the germline V gene. The CDR3 protein is CASTTQGSRASTGSYNEQFF. In DNA form, the CDR3 reads TGTGCCAGCACGACCCAGGGGAGCAGAGCATCGACTGGGTCCTACAATGAGCAGTTCTTC.